The 20 T cell receptor beta chains below all came from one sample that was sequenced in a study of shared clonotypes between healthy human individuals. Data came from immunoSEQ multiplex PCR; TCRdb stores just in-frame clones and leaves some out. The sample lists more than 400,000 clones; 90% to 97% were seen once. What was sequenced was naive CD4+ T cells sorted from blood. Indicated subset: CD45RA+ positively selected. All receptors come from a young woman in good health.

The chain recombines TRBV2 with TRBJ1-1, with D tentatively TRBD1 (5 bases). Trimming stripped 3 bases from V and 1 base from J, with 12 bases between. The CDR3 contains 15 residues. The V gene's germline CDR1 is SNHLY and CDR2 FYNNEI. CDR3 sequence: CASSEQGTKNTEAFF. The DNA for the CDR3 is TGTGCCAGCAGTGAGCAGGGAACAAAGAACACTGAAGCTTTCTTT.

The rearrangement uses TRBV6-1 and TRBJ1-4; D perhaps matches TRBD1 (5 bases). The CDR3 totals 15 residues. Germline V gene lookup returns CDR1 MNHNS and CDR2 SASEGT. Between the trimmed V and J ends, which lost 7 bases and 6 bases, there was a span of 18 bases. The CDR3 coding sequence is TGTGCCAGCACAGATTTGCAGGGAGGCGATGAAAAACTGTTTTTT. Protein sequence: CASTDLQGGDEKLFF.

The chain joins TRBV4-1 to TRBJ2-7, with a possible D match to TRBD1 (5 bases). Germline-derived CDR1 and CDR2 are MGHRA and YSYEKL. Trimming took 4 bases from V and 7 from J, leaving 26 bases between them. This CDR3 spans 17 amino acids. The CDR3 is CASSLVSGRGALSEQYF. CDR3 in DNA: TGCGCCAGCAGCCTGGTATCAGGAAGGGGCGCCCTCTCGGAGCAGTACTTC.

CDR3 in amino acids: CASSRGASGTGETQYF. CDR3 in DNA: TGTGCCAGCAGCAGGGGGGCTAGCGGGACGGGAGAGACCCAGTACTTC. J is TRBJ2-5 and V is TRBV5-4, with 9 nucleotides matching TRBD2. Germline trimming cut 4 bases from V and 4 bases from J; bases unmatched to any gene: 11. Germline loops: CDR1 SGHNT, CDR2 YYREEE (reference sequence). This CDR3 comprises 16 residues.

V usage is TRBV5-1 and J usage is TRBJ2-7; 9 positions agree with TRBD2. The CDR3 is made up of 17 amino acids. The junction had 11 bases not matched to a gene; V was cut back by 0 bases and J by 4 bases. Germline lookup yields CDR1 SGHRS and CDR2 YFSETQ. The CDR3 here is CASSLARESGRWYEQYF. The CDR3, as DNA: TGCGCCAGCAGCTTGGCCCGGGAAAGCGGGAGGTGGTACGAGCAGTACTTC.

J is TRBJ1-5 and V is TRBV6-4; D unresolved. V dropped 4 bases and J dropped 5 bases, with 12 bases sitting between them. Germline CDR1 and CDR2: MRHNA and SNTAGT. CDR3 length: 14 amino acids. CDR3 region: CASSAEFGYQPQHF. CDR3 nucleotides: TGTGCCAGCAGTGCGGAGTTCGGATATCAGCCCCAGCATTTT.

The V call is TRBV7-1, the J call TRBJ2-7; 12 nucleotides line up with TRBD2. TRBV7-1 is assigned to the ORF class and has an uncertain function. The V gene end was trimmed by 4 bases and the J gene end by 3 bases; junction bases not matched to a gene: 13. CDR3 size: 18 residues. In DNA form, the CDR3 reads TGTGCCAGCAGCTTTGGACTAGCGGGAAAAAGCGGTATCTACGAGCAGTACTTC. This translates into CASSFGLAGKSGIYEQYF.

The chain is built from TRBV27 and TRBJ1-1; D may be TRBD1 (6 bases). The V gene's germline CDR1 is MNHEY and CDR2 SMNVEV (reference sequence). The CDR3 consists of 14 residues. Trimming left V 6 bases short and J 2 bases short, with 13 bases between. Here the CDR3 reads CASSPKGGNTEAFF. The CDR3 nucleotides read TGTGCCAGCAGCCCTAAAGGGGGAAACACTGAAGCTTTCTTT.

The chain couples TRBV5-1 to TRBJ2-6; a weak D match, TRBD1 (6 bases). Deletions cut 3 bases from V and 0 bases from J, with 13 bases between. Per germline, CDR1 SGHRS and CDR2 YFSETQ. CDR3 size: 17 residues. The CDR3 reads CASSWGRLLSGANVLTF. CDR3 in DNA: TGCGCCAGCAGCTGGGGGCGACTGCTCTCTGGGGCCAACGTCCTGACTTTC. Full variable domain (rest looked up from reference TRBV5-1 and TRBJ2-6): KAGVTQTPRYLIKTRGQQVTLSCSPISGHRSVSWYQQTPGQGLQFLFEYFSETQRNKGNFPGRFSGRQFSNSRSEMNVSTLELGDSALYLCASSWGRLLSGANVLTFGAGSRLTVL.

The chain is built from TRBV15 and TRBJ2-2; D is tentatively TRBD1 or TRBD2 (5 bases each). V was cut by 5 bases and J by 4 bases, with 11 bases left in between. The germline CDR1 and CDR2 sequences are LNHNV and YYDKDF (reference sequence). The CDR3 covers 14 residues. CDR3 nucleotides: TGTGCCACCAGCGGGGACGTGAGCACCGGGGAGCTGTTTTTT. Translated, it gives CATSGDVSTGELFF.

The rearrangement uses TRBV19 and TRBJ2-7; 7 bases fit TRBD1. V lost 7 bases and J lost 0; bases outside the gene matches: 6. In germline, CDR1 is LNHDA, CDR2 SQIVND (reference sequence). This CDR3 has 14 amino acids. CDR3 sequence reads: CASMGTASSYEQYF. CDR3 DNA sequence: TGTGCCAGTATGGGGACAGCGAGCTCCTACGAGCAGTACTTC. Full variable domain (missing parts from reference TRBV19 and TRBJ2-7): DGGITQSPKYLFRKEGQNVTLSCEQNLNHDAMYWYRQDPGQGLRLIYYSQIVNDFQKGDIAEGYSVSREKKESFPLTVTSAQKNPTAFYLCASMGTASSYEQYFGPGTRLTVT.

The chain carries TRBV28 and TRBJ2-7; D could derive from TRBD1 or TRBD2 (6 bases each). The CDR3 is made up of 15 amino acids. Per the germline V gene, CDR1 is MDHEN and CDR2 is SYDVKM. The ends were cut back, 6 bases at V and 6 bases at J, with 21 bases in the middle. Here the CDR3 reads CASSSPSGAKGEQYF. DNA of the CDR3: TGTGCCAGCAGCTCCCCCTCGGGGGCGAAGGGCGAGCAGTACTTC.

This rearrangement joins TRBV29-1 to TRBJ2-1; D not certain. The CDR3 consists of 13 residues. The V gene's germline CDR1 is SQVTM and CDR2 ANQGSEA. Trimming stripped 3 bases from V and 8 bases from J, with 14 bases between. CDR3 sequence: CSVEGVSGDEQFF. DNA of the CDR3: TGCAGCGTTGAGGGCGTTAGTGGGGATGAGCAGTTCTTC.

This sequence joins TRBV7-9 and TRBJ2-5; TRBD1 might be the D (5 bases). The CDR3 runs to 14 residues. Trimming took 5 bases from V and 1 from J, leaving 11 bases between them. Germline V gene data show CDR1 as SEHNR and CDR2 as FQNEAQ (reference sequence). The CDR3: CASSPRDGQETQYF. Written as DNA, the CDR3 is TGTGCCAGCAGCCCCAGGGATGGCCAAGAGACCCAGTACTTC.

Only a few counts were recorded for this clone. Mismatch with germline at one junction end may stem from a read error. In the same sample, other DNA sequences code for this CDR3. The CDR3 sequence is CASSLDYEQYF. CDR3 DNA sequence: TGCGCCAGCAGTTTGGACTACGAGCAGTACTTC. V and J are TRBV5-1 and TRBJ2-7; unclear D gene. The CDR3 sequence is 11 residues long. Germline assignment: CDR1 SGHRS and CDR2 YFSETQ.

The V and J genes are TRBV5-6 and TRBJ2-1; the D is unclear. CDR1 and CDR2 from the germline V gene are SGHDT and YYEEEE. The CDR3 length is 13 residues. Trimming took 0 bases from V and 9 from J, leaving 10 bases between them. CDR3 nucleotide sequence: TGTGCCAGCAGCTTGGGGTATTCGCGTGAGCAGTTCTTC. Protein: CASSLGYSREQFF.

The V and J genes are TRBV11-2 and TRBJ2-1, with unresolved D. The germline gives CDR1 SGHAT, CDR2 FQNNGV. V dropped 5 bases and J dropped 2 bases, with 13 bases sitting between them. The CDR3 totals 15 residues. The CDR3 reads CASSRPTNTYNEQFF. CDR3 sequence (DNA): TGTGCCAGCAGCCGACCGACGAATACCTACAATGAGCAGTTCTTC.

This chain links TRBV5-4 with TRBJ2-1; D remains unclear. The CDR3 loop spans 15 amino acids. V was cut by 4 bases and J by 3 bases, with 14 bases left in between. Germline CDR1 SGHNT, CDR2 YYREEE (reference sequence). Here the CDR3 reads CASSLGPQFYNEQFF. The CDR3 DNA reads TGTGCCAGCAGCCTAGGGCCGCAATTCTACAATGAGCAGTTCTTC.

The gene calls are TRBV30 and TRBJ1-1, with no clear D. The V gene lost 2 bases and the J gene lost 5 bases, with 12 bases spanning the gap. The CDR3 contains 13 residues. Germline CDR1 GTSNPN, CDR2 SVGIG (reference sequence). CDR3 residues: CAWSMEGVTEAFF. CDR3 DNA: TGTGCCTGGAGTATGGAAGGCGTAACTGAAGCTTTCTTT.

CDR3 DNA: TGTGCCAGCAGCCGGGACGAAATGGGTGAAAAACTGTTTTTT. Its protein is CASSRDEMGEKLFF. The J gene is TRBJ1-4, the V gene TRBV7-8; maybe TRBD1 (5 bases). CDR1 SGHVS and CDR2 FQNEAQ come from the germline V gene. The germline V and J ends were trimmed by 5 bases and 7 bases, with 14 bases remaining between them. The CDR3 is made up of 14 amino acids.